The 27 T cell receptor beta chains below come from one sample, sequenced in a study of shared clonotypes between healthy human individuals. Here immunoSEQ multiplex PCR was the method, and the copy in TCRdb shows in-frame clones only, minus some. The data show around 2.1 million clones, approximately 96% seen once. Sequenced: naive CD4+ T cells sorted from blood. Subset specified: CD45RA+ positively selected. These receptors originate from a young man in good health.

The chain recombines TRBV29-1 with TRBJ1-5; TRBD1 is a possible D gene (5 bases). The CDR3 contains 13 residues. CDR1 and CDR2 (germline): SQVTM, ANQGSEA. V was pared by 7 bases and J by 3 bases, with 13 bases between. For the CDR3, the DNA is TGCAGCGCCGGGACGGAGCCCAATCAGCCCCAGCATTTT. Protein: CSAGTEPNQPQHF.

The chain couples TRBV6-5 to TRBJ1-3, with D possibly TRBD1 on 5 matching bases. Trimming removed 5 bases from V and 0 bases from J, with 8 bases in between. There are 14 residues in the CDR3. From germline, CDR1 is MNHEY and CDR2 SVGAGI. In nucleotides, the CDR3 is TGTGCCAGCAGTGGGGCCCTCTCTGGAAACACCATATATTTT. Protein sequence: CASSGALSGNTIYF.

This chain connects TRBV10-3 to TRBJ1-1; TRBD1 might be the D (6 bases). CDR1 and CDR2 from the germline V gene are ENHRY and SYGVKD. V was trimmed by 6 bases and J by 2 bases, leaving 13 bases between them. The CDR3 sequence is 14 residues long. CDR3 bases: TGTGCCATCAGCCGACAGGAACTAAACACTGAAGCTTTCTTT. This sequence encodes CAISRQELNTEAFF.

V gene TRBV2 combines with J gene TRBJ1-1; D perhaps matches TRBD1 (5 bases). Trimming took 7 bases from V and 1 from J, leaving 13 bases between them. The CDR3 contains 14 residues. Germline loops: CDR1 SNHLY, CDR2 FYNNEI. The CDR3 nucleotides read TGTGCCAGCAATTATCGGGGGGGGAACACTGAAGCTTTCTTT. The encoded protein is CASNYRGGNTEAFF.

This sequence joins TRBV2 and TRBJ2-1; tentatively, D is TRBD2 (6 bases). Trimming took 3 bases from V and 4 from J, leaving 10 bases between them. Germline CDR1 and CDR2: SNHLY and FYNNEI. The CDR3 loop spans 14 amino acids. The CDR3: CASSESGAYNEQFF. CDR3 in DNA: TGTGCCAGCAGTGAGTCGGGAGCGTACAATGAGCAGTTCTTC.

The V call is TRBV10-1, the J call TRBJ1-6; D ambiguous. The V and J ends lost 4 bases and 7 bases respectively, with 8 bases between them. This CDR3 region has 13 residues. The V gene's germline CDR1 is WNHNN and CDR2 SYGVQD (reference sequence). CDR3 bases: TGCGCCAGCAGTGCCGACTTCAATTCACCCCTCCACTTT. The encoded protein is CASSADFNSPLHF.

The rearrangement uses TRBV2 and TRBJ2-7; 9 nucleotides align to TRBD1. The V gene end was trimmed by 7 bases and the J gene end by 3 bases; junction bases not matched to a gene: 4. CDR3 length equals 13 residues. Germline V lookup: CDR1 SNHLY, CDR2 FYNNEI. For the CDR3, the DNA is TGTGCCAGCACCGGGACAGGGAACTACGAGCAGTACTTC. As protein: CASTGTGNYEQYF.

This rearrangement joins TRBV7-9 to TRBJ1-5, with TRBD1 matching over 8 bases. Germline V gene lookup returns CDR1 SEHNR and CDR2 FQNEAQ (reference sequence). Losses at the gene ends were 4 bases for V and 0 bases for J; bases not matched to a gene: 2. This CDR3 comprises 15 residues. CDR3 amino acids: CASSSDRASNQPQHF. The DNA for the CDR3 is TGTGCCAGCAGCTCGGACAGGGCTAGCAATCAGCCCCAGCATTTT.

The chain couples TRBV7-8 to TRBJ1-6; tentatively, D is TRBD1 (5 bases). V dropped 0 bases and J dropped 7 bases, with 7 bases sitting between them. CDR3 length equals 14 residues. Germline V gene sequence: CDR1 SGHVS, CDR2 FQNEAQ. The CDR3 sequence: CASSLAGGNSPLHF. The DNA for the CDR3 is TGTGCCAGCAGCTTAGCCGGGGGGAATTCACCCCTCCACTTT. Together with reference TRBV7-8 and TRBJ1-6, the CDR3 gives the full variable domain: GAGVSQSPRYKVAKRGQDVALRCDPISGHVSLFWYQQALGQGPEFLTYFQNEAQLDKSGLPSDRFFAERPEGSVSTLKIQRTQQEDSAVYLCASSLAGGNSPLHFGNGTRLTVT.

The rearrangement uses TRBV9 and TRBJ2-3, with a tentative D call TRBD2 (6 bases). Germline-derived CDR1 and CDR2 are SGDLS and YYNGEE. Trimming cost V 0 bases and J 1 base, with 9 bases left between them. The CDR3 length is 15 residues. The DNA for the CDR3 is TGTGCCAGCAGCGTAGATCCTAGCGGCACAGATACGCAGTATTTT. This sequence encodes CASSVDPSGTDTQYF.

V gene TRBV5-4 combines with J gene TRBJ2-7, with TRBD1 matching over 9 bases. The CDR3 has 14 amino acids. With 4 bases clipped from V and 2 bases from J, the junction kept 4 bases outside the gene matches. From germline, CDR1 is SGHNT and CDR2 YYREEE (reference sequence). The CDR3 sequence is CASSQQGAPYEQYF. The CDR3 DNA follows: TGTGCCAGCAGCCAACAGGGGGCCCCCTACGAGCAGTACTTC.

V and J are TRBV19 and TRBJ2-5, with a possible D match to TRBD1 (6 bases). The V end was cut by 5 bases, the J end by 3 bases, with 13 bases between. The CDR3 totals 14 residues. Germline V gene lookup returns CDR1 LNHDA and CDR2 SQIVND (reference sequence). This CDR3 reads CASSRMDRKETQYF. The CDR3, as DNA: TGTGCCAGTAGTCGAATGGACAGAAAAGAGACCCAGTACTTC.

As to this clone: The identical CDR3 is also encoded by other nucleotide sequences in the sample. The gene calls are TRBV20-1 and TRBJ2-7; D call uncertain. This CDR3 comprises 11 residues. The V and J ends lost 6 bases and 0 bases respectively, with 6 bases between them. Germline CDR1 DFQATT, CDR2 SNEGSKA (reference sequence). CDR3 sequence: CSAISSYEQYF. CDR3 nucleotides: TGCAGTGCGATAAGCTCCTACGAGCAGTACTTC.

Notes on this clone: The sample contains more than one DNA sequence encoding this CDR3. The chain carries TRBV6-5 and TRBJ1-6; TRBD1 agrees at 8 bases. The CDR3 extends over 15 amino acids. J gave up 7 bases and V 2 bases, and 4 bases lay outside the gene matches. The germline CDR1 and CDR2 sequences are MNHEY and SVGAGI. CDR3 coding DNA: TGTGCCAGCAGTTACACCAGACAGGGGAATTCACCCCTCCACTTT. Its protein product is CASSYTRQGNSPLHF.

The rearrangement links TRBV2 to TRBJ2-1; D not certain. The germline gives CDR1 SNHLY, CDR2 FYNNEI. Trimming left V 3 bases short and J 6 bases short, with 9 bases between. This CDR3 is 13 amino acids long. CDR3 in amino acids: CASSEVTSNEQFF. The CDR3 nucleotides are TGTGCCAGCAGTGAGGTCACATCCAATGAGCAGTTCTTC.

The chain is built from TRBV6-1 and TRBJ2-7, with 8 nucleotides matching TRBD1. Trimming cost V 7 bases and J 2 bases; bases outside gene matches: 7. This CDR3 is built from 14 residues. Germline CDR1 MNHNS, CDR2 SASEGT. CDR3: CASKGTGGPYEQYF. Written as DNA, the CDR3 is TGTGCCAGCAAGGGTACAGGGGGACCCTACGAGCAGTACTTC.

V gene TRBV25-1 combines with J gene TRBJ1-1, with 7 nucleotides matching TRBD1. This CDR3 spans 16 amino acids. The trim removed 3 bases at V and 1 base at J, leaving 8 bases unmatched. Germline loops: CDR1 MGHDK, CDR2 SYGVNS. The CDR3 sequence: CASSDPIRGANTEAFF. The CDR3 DNA is TGTGCCAGCAGTGATCCAATCAGGGGGGCGAACACTGAAGCTTTCTTT.

This CDR3 reads CASRGQGIVAGELFF. The CDR3 nucleotides read TGTGCCAGCAGGGGACAGGGGATAGTCGCCGGGGAGCTGTTTTTT. The genes are TRBV6-5 and TRBJ2-2; 10 bases align to TRBD1. CDR1 is MNHEY and CDR2 is SVGAGI in the germline V gene. V shed 6 bases and J 6 bases; nucleotides not matched to a gene: 7. The CDR3 totals 15 residues.

The table lists this clone with a few counts. This chain connects TRBV5-1 to TRBJ1-5; D may be TRBD1 (5 bases). Deletions cut 6 bases from V and 5 bases from J, with 15 bases between. This CDR3 has 14 residues. Germline CDR1 SGHRS, CDR2 YFSETQ. This CDR3 reads CASKPTAGDQPQHF. The CDR3 DNA is TGCGCCAGCAAGCCTACCGCGGGGGATCAGCCCCAGCATTTT.

CDR3 coding DNA: TGTGCCAGTCGAAAACAGGGGGGACCCTACGAGCAGTACTTC. Protein: CASRKQGGPYEQYF. The J gene is TRBJ2-7, the V gene TRBV2; 8 nucleotides align to TRBD1. Unmatched junction bases numbered 9, after V lost 9 bases and J lost 2 bases. This CDR3 contains 14 residues. Per germline, CDR1 SNHLY and CDR2 FYNNEI.

The chain carries TRBV10-3 and TRBJ2-7, with a possible D match to TRBD1 (6 bases). This CDR3 region has 15 residues. CDR1 ENHRY and CDR2 SYGVKD come from the germline V gene. Trimming cost V 2 bases and J 6 bases, with 17 bases left between them. CDR3 nucleotides: TGTGCCATCAGTGAGGATCCACCCGGGACATCCGAGCAGTACTTC. This encodes CAISEDPPGTSEQYF.

The rearrangement uses TRBV25-1 and TRBJ2-7; 8 nucleotides line up with TRBD2. The CDR3 has 13 residues. V shed 6 bases and J 7 bases; nucleotides not matched to a gene: 8. The germline gives CDR1 MGHDK, CDR2 SYGVNS. CDR3 loop: CASSRAGVIEQYF. In nucleotides, the CDR3 is TGTGCCAGCAGCAGAGCGGGAGTAATAGAGCAGTACTTC.

This clone was counted once. The rearrangement joins TRBV6-5 to TRBJ1-5, with 7 nucleotides matching TRBD1. Trimming took 5 bases from V and 5 from J; bases not matched to a gene: 3. The CDR3 covers 13 residues. Germline assignment: CDR1 MNHEY and CDR2 SVGAGI. The CDR3 spells CASSRGPDQPQHF. The CDR3 nucleotides are TGTGCCAGCAGTAGGGGGCCGGATCAGCCCCAGCATTTT.

V and J are TRBV11-2 and TRBJ1-2; 7 nucleotides agree with TRBD1. Trimming at V came to 5 bases and at J to 4 bases, leaving 4 bases not matched to a gene. Germline CDR1 SGHAT, CDR2 FQNNGV. The CDR3 length is 13 residues. This CDR3 is CASSRTGAYGYTF. CDR3 nucleotides: TGTGCCAGCAGCCGGACAGGCGCCTATGGCTACACCTTC.

V usage is TRBV30 and J usage is TRBJ2-1; a weak D match, TRBD2 (6 bases). The CDR3 is 12 amino acids. Per the germline V gene, CDR1 is GTSNPN and CDR2 is SVGIG (reference sequence). Deletions cut 2 bases from V and 4 bases from J, with 6 bases between. In nucleotides, the CDR3 is TGTGCCTGGAGTCGGGAGTACAATGAGCAGTTCTTC. Amino acid sequence: CAWSREYNEQFF.

The V call is TRBV7-3, the J call TRBJ2-2, with 10 nucleotides matching TRBD1. The CDR3 contains 15 residues. The V segment lost 6 bases and the J segment 4 bases; nucleotides outside the gene matches: 5. CDR1 is SGHTA and CDR2 is FQGTGA in the germline V gene. CDR3 region: CASSRDRGITGELFF. DNA for the CDR3: TGTGCCAGCAGTCGGGACAGGGGAATCACCGGGGAGCTGTTTTTT.

This CDR3 reads CASSQDAWRLNEQFF. The CDR3 DNA is TGTGCCAGCAGCCAAGATGCCTGGAGGTTGAATGAGCAGTTCTTC. This chain connects TRBV14 to TRBJ2-1; D possibly corresponds to TRBD2 (5 bases). Between the trimmed V and J ends, which lost 0 bases and 7 bases, there was a span of 13 bases. This CDR3 spans 15 amino acids. Germline CDR1 reads SGHDN; CDR2 reads FVKESK.